This T cell receptor beta chain derives from a study of cytomegalovirus exposure and HLA in healthy donors. The overall study: Assignment to the Caucasian-associated ancestry cluster applied to approximately 80% of the approximately 400 genotyped donors. Points from the study as a whole: Within an earlier analysis, most TCR beta V segments proved productive either about 90% or about 30% of the time. When presence/absence was analysed, sequencing depth was taken to be roughly uniform across donors. Altogether, around 160 TCR beta chains were recorded as cytomegalovirus-associated.

Amplification used 60 Vbeta primers and 13 Jbeta primers. Produced via immunoSEQ multiplex PCR; TCRdb's table is partial and in-frame only. This table holds 130,000 to 150,000 clones, 80% found once. Per germline, CDR1 SGHRS and CDR2 YFSETQ. The V and J ends lost 5 bases and 10 bases respectively, with 13 bases between them. The CDR3 is 12 residues long. As to this clone: Its antigen is not known.

The gene calls are TRBV5-1 and TRBJ2-1; the D gene is possibly TRBD1 (5 bases). Input material: PBMCs. The sequence came from a male donor in good health and CMV-seronegative. The chain's CDR3 is CASRTGQGEQFF. CDR3 in DNA: TGCGCCAGCAGAACTGGGCAGGGCGAGCAGTTCTTC.